This T cell receptor beta chain was obtained from a study of diagnostic markers for celiac disease (TCRdb year 2020). With regard to this clonotype: Its antigen remains undetermined.

TCRdb lists the instrument as Illumina MiSeq. Through TCRdb reprocessing, the reads give one entry per CDR3 protein sequence; DNA is omitted. The sample has about 7,500 distinct CDR3 sequences on record. The ten largest account for about 5.7% of the sample. CDR1 is given as GTSNPN and CDR2 as SVGIG, both from the germline V gene (reference sequence). From the cysteine up to the phenylalanine, the CDR3 has a length of 12 residues. DNA is not on record. The sample comprised either unsorted cells or a sorted T cell fraction (not recorded which). The receptor was isolated from a human donor. This table probably holds off-target reads from a library built for another chain. The chain uses TRBV30 and TRBJ2-3; TCRdb designates TRBD2, a call that cannot be tested without DNA. The CDR3 region: CAWTPTRLAQYF.